What follows are 10 T cell receptor beta chains derived from one specimen sequenced in a study of TIL therapy for anti-PD-1-resistant metastatic lung cancer. This sample's time point: pre-treatment sample, taken before nivolumab and TIL therapy. The immunoSEQ assay was v3. Generated by immunoSEQ multiplex PCR, the TCRdb table keeps only in-frame clones and is missing some. Here the sample spans more than 55,000 clones, 75% to 85% being singletons. Material: blood, obtained at baseline. The receptors derive from a person aged 25-85 years with non-small cell lung cancer.

J is TRBJ1-2 and V is TRBV4-3; perhaps TRBD1 as D (6 bases). CDR3 length equals 16 residues. Germline V gene sequence: CDR1 LGHNA, CDR2 YSLEER. Trimming shortened V by 0 bases and J by 4 bases, and 15 bases separated the two germline ends. As DNA, the CDR3 is TGCGCCAGCAGCCAAGATGAGGACAGCCTGCCCTATGGCTACACCTTC. Translated: CASSQDEDSLPYGYTF.

This clone was counted a few times. The chain recombines TRBV7-8 with TRBJ2-2; D is ambiguous. V dropped 5 bases and J dropped 2 bases, with 6 bases sitting between them. This CDR3 is built from 13 residues. Germline values: CDR1 SGHVS, CDR2 FQNEAQ. The CDR3 nucleotides are TGTGCCAGCAGCGCATACAACACCGGGGAGCTGTTTTTT. Its protein product is CASSAYNTGELFF.

This clone appeared a single time. The chain has TRBV5-4 and TRBJ2-5, with TRBD2 matching 14 bases. Germline-derived CDR1 and CDR2 are SGHNT and YYREEE (reference sequence). This CDR3 comprises 15 residues. The V and J ends lost 5 bases and 4 bases, in that order; junction bases with no gene match: 4. This CDR3 reads CASRRLAGGGETQYF. CDR3 nucleotides: TGTGCCAGCAGAAGACTAGCGGGAGGGGGAGAGACCCAGTACTTC.

The J gene is TRBJ2-1, the V gene TRBV7-9; D perhaps matches TRBD1 (5 bases). From germline, CDR1 is SEHNR and CDR2 FQNEAQ (reference sequence). CDR3 length equals 14 residues. The V end lost 2 bases, the J end lost 6 bases, and 11 bases lay between the germline ends. CDR3 DNA: TGTGCCAGCAGCTTACGTCAGCAGGGCAATGAGCAGTTCTTC. Translation: CASSLRQQGNEQFF.

The V gene is TRBV18, the J gene TRBJ1-1; no clear D. The CDR3 spans 14 residues. The germline CDR1 and CDR2 sequences are KGHSH and LQKENI. V lost 3 bases and J lost 1, with 9 bases in between. CDR3: CASSPSGRNTEAFF. The CDR3 DNA reads as TGTGCCAGCTCACCTTCGGGGAGGAACACTGAAGCTTTCTTT. Drawing the rest from reference TRBV18 and TRBJ1-1, the complete variable domain is NAGVMQNPRHLVRRRGQEARLRCSPMKGHSHVYWYRQLPEEGLKFMVYLQKENIIDESGMPKERFSAEFPKEGPSILRIQQVVRGDSAAYFCASSPSGRNTEAFFGQGTRLTVV.

J is TRBJ2-1 and V is TRBV4-2; TRBD2 aligns across 10 bases. Per the germline V gene, CDR1 is LGHNA and CDR2 is YNFKEQ. J lost 7 bases, V lost 0 bases, and 12 bases had no gene match. This CDR3 has 18 amino acids. The CDR3 protein is CASSQDRPASGRRNEQFF. The DNA of the CDR3 is TGTGCCAGCAGCCAAGATCGTCCCGCTAGCGGGAGACGTAATGAGCAGTTCTTC.

The CDR3 nucleotides are TGTGCCAGTAGTAGCAGGACAGGGGTTACCTACGAGCAGTACTTC. It specifies CASSSRTGVTYEQYF. This rearrangement joins TRBV19 to TRBJ2-7; TRBD1 matches 9 bases. The germline V gene encodes CDR1 LNHDA and CDR2 SQIVND (reference sequence). The V gene end was trimmed by 4 bases and the J gene end by 2 bases; junction bases not matched to a gene: 6. The length of the CDR3 is 15 residues.

The chain has TRBV19 and TRBJ2-7, with 9 bases lining up with TRBD1. J gave up 2 bases and V 3 bases, and 8 bases lay outside the gene matches. This CDR3 contains 16 residues. Germline values: CDR1 LNHDA, CDR2 SQIVND (reference sequence). The CDR3 DNA reads TGTGCCAGTAGTATCAGGGGGACAGGGCCTACCTACGAGCAGTACTTC. It yields the protein CASSIRGTGPTYEQYF.

This clone was detected a few times. This chain connects TRBV7-9 to TRBJ2-2, with 9 bases identical to TRBD2. The V and J ends lost 5 bases and 5 bases, in that order; junction bases with no gene match: 9. Germline V gene lookup returns CDR1 SEHNR and CDR2 FQNEAQ (reference sequence). The CDR3 contains 16 residues. In nucleotides, the CDR3 is TGTGCCAGCAGCGCCCCTCTAGCGGGGCCGACCGGGGAGCTGTTTTTT. Residues: CASSAPLAGPTGELFF.

CDR3 sequence: CASSSRGLGNTIYF. Here the CDR3 DNA reads TGTGCCAGCAGTTCCCGGGGTCTTGGAAACACCATATATTTT. The chain uses TRBV6-5 and TRBJ1-3; no firm D call. V lost 4 bases to trimming and J lost 3 bases, with 10 bases between them. Germline loops: CDR1 MNHEY, CDR2 SVGAGI. The CDR3 extends over 14 amino acids.